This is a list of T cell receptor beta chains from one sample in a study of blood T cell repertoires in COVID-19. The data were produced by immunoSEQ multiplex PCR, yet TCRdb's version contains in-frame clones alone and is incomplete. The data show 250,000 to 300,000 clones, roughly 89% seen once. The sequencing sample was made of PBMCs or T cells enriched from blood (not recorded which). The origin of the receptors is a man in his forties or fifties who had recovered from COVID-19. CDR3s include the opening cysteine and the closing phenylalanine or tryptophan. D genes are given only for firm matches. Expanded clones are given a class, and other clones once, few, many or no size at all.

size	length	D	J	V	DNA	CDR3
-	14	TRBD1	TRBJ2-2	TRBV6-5	TGTGCCAGCAGCCAAGACAGGGCGGCCGGGGAGCTGTTTTTT	CASSQDRAAGELFF
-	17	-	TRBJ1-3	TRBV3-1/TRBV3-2	TGTGCCAGCAGCCAAGGGTTCACACCTCTCTCTGGAAACACCATATATTTT	CASSQGFTPLSGNTIYF
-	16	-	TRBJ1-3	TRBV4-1	TGCGCCAGCAGCCAAGGGTCGGTTAGCTCTGGAAACACCATATATTTT	CASSQGSVSSGNTIYF
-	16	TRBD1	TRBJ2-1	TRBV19	TGTGCCAGTAGCCTGAGGCCGGACAGGAGCTACAATGAGCAGTTCTTC	CASSLRPDRSYNEQFF
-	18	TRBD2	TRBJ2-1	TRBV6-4	TGTGCCAGCAGTGGCCCCGGGGGGGACCACAGCTCCTACAATGAGCAGTTCTTC	CASSGPGGDHSSYNEQFF
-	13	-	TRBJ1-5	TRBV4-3	TGCGCCAGCAGCCAAGATACGGGTCAGCCCCAGCATTTT	CASSQDTGQPQHF
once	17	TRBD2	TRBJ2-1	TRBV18	TGTGCCAGCTCACCCGGACTAGCGCGAAGCTCCTACAATGAGCAGTTCTTC	CASSPGLARSSYNEQFF
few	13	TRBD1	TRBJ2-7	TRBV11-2	TGTGCCAGCAGCCGACAGGGGATCTACGAGCAGTACTTC	CASSRQGIYEQYF
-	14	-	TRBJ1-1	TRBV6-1	TGTGCCAGCAGTGAAGTTCGGACAGAGACTGAAGCTTTCTTT	CASSEVRTETEAFF
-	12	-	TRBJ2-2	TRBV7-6	TGTGCCAGCAGCCTGGCCACCGGGGAGCTGTTTTTT	CASSLATGELFF